A selection of T cell receptor beta chains follows, all from one sample in a study of preoperative IRX-2 immunotherapy in early breast cancer. TCRdb's table, derived via immunoSEQ multiplex PCR, lists solely in-frame clones and lacks some. The sample carries about 19,000 clones, 85% recorded once. Sequencing was performed on lymph node tissue, taken after IRX-2 immunotherapy. The origin of the receptors is a human donor with breast cancer. Each CDR3 is given with its conserved first and last residue. The D gene is left open where the match is weak. Some rows have no size entry. The others give once, few or many, or a class for an expanded clone.

.,few,TRBV18,TRBJ2-7,TGTGCCAGCTCACCACCGAATGGGTTTAAGCTCGAGCAGTACTTC,CASSPPNGFKLEQYF
TRBD2,.,TRBV5-1,TRBJ2-1,TGCGCCAGCAGCTTGGGACAGACTAGCGGGGTCGATGAGCAGTTCTTC,CASSLGQTSGVDEQFF
TRBD1,.,TRBV28,TRBJ2-2,TGTGCCAGCAGTTGGGGACAGGCGAACACCGGGGAGCTGTTTTTT,CASSWGQANTGELFF
.,.,TRBV19,TRBJ2-3,TGTGCCAGTCGGAGCGGTACCTCCGGGGATACGCAGTATTTT,CASRSGTSGDTQYF
.,.,TRBV28,TRBJ1-5,TGTGCCAGCAGTTTTTTCGGGGGTGGCAATCAGCCCCAGCATTTT,CASSFFGGGNQPQHF
TRBD2,.,TRBV12-5,TRBJ2-1,TGTGCTAGTGGTCTCGATTCCGGGACTAGCGGGAGCTCCTACAATGAGCAGTTCTTC,CASGLDSGTSGSSYNEQFF
TRBD1,.,TRBV6-8,TRBJ2-7,TGTGCCAGCAGTTCGAACCGGGACAGCAACTACGAGCAGTACTTC,CASSSNRDSNYEQYF
.,.,TRBV6-8,TRBJ2-5,TGTGCCACCGGATGGGAACGGGATTTAAAGTACTTC,CATGWERDLKYF
.,.,TRBV6-8,TRBJ1-4,TGTGCCAGCAGGAGGACCGATAATGAAAAACTGTTTTTT,CASRRTDNEKLFF
.,.,TRBV11-3,TRBJ1-5,TGTGCCAGCAGCTTGGCCGGAACGGGCAGGGATCAGCCCCAGCATTTT,CASSLAGTGRDQPQHF
.,once,TRBV19,TRBJ2-1,TGTGCCAGCTCCCTAGGTAGCTCCTACAATGAGCAGTTCTTC,CASSLGSSYNEQFF
TRBD1,.,TRBV19,TRBJ1-1,TGTGCCAGTAGTTTTGGACAGGGGCTTCCTGAAGCTTTCTTT,CASSFGQGLPEAFF
.,.,TRBV28,TRBJ1-5,TGTGCCAGCAGTAAACCAGGGGAGAGTCAGCCCCAGCATTTT,CASSKPGESQPQHF
TRBD2,once,TRBV11-3,TRBJ2-3,TGTGCCAGCAGCTCTCTAGCGGGAGGGCCTGGTGGTACGCAGTATTTT,CASSSLAGGPGGTQYF
TRBD2,.,TRBV6-8,TRBJ2-2,TGTGCCAGCAGTTACTCGGGAGGGACCGGGGAGCTGTTTTTT,CASSYSGGTGELFF
.,.,TRBV18,TRBJ1-2,TGTGCCAGCTCACCACCGTTCGGCTCTAACTATGGCTACACCTTC,CASSPPFGSNYGYTF
TRBD2,few,TRBV6-8,TRBJ2-7,TGTGCCATCTGTCCTAGACTAGCGGGCGAGCAGTACTTC,CAICPRLAGEQYF
.,.,TRBV19,TRBJ1-2,TGTGCCAGTAAGCATCGAAATACGAACTATGGCTACACCTTC,CASKHRNTNYGYTF
.,.,TRBV19,TRBJ2-1,TGTGCCAGTAGGCGGGACCCCCTCTACAATGAGCAGTTCTTC,CASRRDPLYNEQFF
TRBD1,.,TRBV11-3,TRBJ1-3,TGTGCCAGCAGCCGTGGGGACAGGATGAACTCTGGAAACACCATATATTTT,CASSRGDRMNSGNTIYF
.,.,TRBV18,TRBJ1-1,TGTGCCAGCTCACCTGGGTCCAGGATAGAGAACACTGAAGCTTTCTTT,CASSPGSRIENTEAFF
.,.,TRBV11-3,TRBJ2-7,TGTGCCAGCAGCTTAGGGAGGACTACCGCCTACGAGCAGTACTTC,CASSLGRTTAYEQYF
TRBD1,.,TRBV6-8,TRBJ1-1,TGTGCCAGCATTACCGGACAGGGAAGGTCTCTAGCTTTCTTT,CASITGQGRSLAFF
.,.,TRBV18,TRBJ1-1,TGTGCCAGCTCCCGCCCCCTCGGGGTAGGGTCGAACACTGAAGCTTTCTTT,CASSRPLGVGSNTEAFF
TRBD1,few,TRBV6-8,TRBJ2-1,TGTGCCAGCAGTTACAGGGGGCGGCGTAATGAGCAGTTCTTC,CASSYRGRRNEQFF
TRBD2,few,TRBV28,TRBJ2-3,TGTGCCAGCAGCCCACCGGCGGGAGGGACCCCCTTGGCCCCCAGCACAGATACGCAGTATTTT,CASSPPAGGTPLAPSTDTQYF
.,.,TRBV10-2,TRBJ2-7,TGCGCCAGCAGGACAGGTCCGTTAAGCTCCTACGAGCAGTACTTC,CASRTGPLSSYEQYF
.,.,TRBV18,TRBJ2-3,TGTGCCAGCCAGAAAGATGCGGACACAGATACGCAGTATTTT,CASQKDADTDTQYF
.,.,TRBV7-6,TRBJ2-5,TGTGCCAGCAGCTTAGGCCAGGGGGGACAGACCCAGTACTTC,CASSLGQGGQTQYF
.,.,TRBV10-3,TRBJ1-1,TGTGCCATCAGTGAAGGACTAACTCAGGCTGAAGCTTTCTTT,CAISEGLTQAEAFF
.,.,TRBV6-8,TRBJ1-4,TGTGCCAGCAGTTACGGGACATATGAAAAACTGTTTTTT,CASSYGTYEKLFF
TRBD1,.,TRBV19,TRBJ1-1,TGTGCCAGTCGAACTTTACAGGGGGCTGTCTCTGAAGCTTTCTTT,CASRTLQGAVSEAFF
.,.,TRBV8-2,TRBJ1-1,TGTGCCAGCTCCGCACGGGGTGGGACTGAAGCTTTCTTT,CASSARGGTEAFF
.,few,TRBV28,TRBJ2-7,TGTGCCAGCAGCAAGACTCGTCCCTACGAGCAGTACTTC,CASSKTRPYEQYF
.,.,TRBV5-1,TRBJ1-3,TGCGCCAGCAGCGCGAGGGGAAGTGGAAACACCATATATTTT,CASSARGSGNTIYF
.,.,TRBV10-2,TRBJ1-3,TGCGCCAGCAGTGTGAGCAGGGCTGGAAACACCATATATTTT,CASSVSRAGNTIYF
.,few,TRBV28,TRBJ2-3,TGTGCCAGCAGTTTATTTACAGATACGCAGTATTTT,CASSLFTDTQYF
TRBD2,.,TRBV2,TRBJ2-2,TGTGCCAGCAGCCCTGGGACTAGTCATGGCGGGGAGCTGTTTTTT,CASSPGTSHGGELFF
.,.,TRBV7-1,TRBJ1-5,TGTGCCAGCAGCCAAGCCCCAGAGTCCAATCAGCCCCAGCATTTT,CASSQAPESNQPQHF
.,.,TRBV30,TRBJ1-2,TGTGCCTGGAGCCTAACGGCCGGTAACTATGGCTACACCTTC,CAWSLTAGNYGYTF
TRBD1,few,TRBV19,TRBJ1-3,TGTGGCACAGGGGACCCCGGAAACACCATATATTTT,CGTGDPGNTIYF
TRBD2,.,TRBV6-8,TRBJ2-7,TGTGCCAGCACCGGACTAGCGGGAGGTGCCTCCTACGAGCAGTACTTC,CASTGLAGGASYEQYF
TRBD2,once,TRBV5-1,TRBJ2-1,TGCGCCAGCAGCTTGGATCTAGCGGGGGGCTCCTACAATGAGCAGTTCTTC,CASSLDLAGGSYNEQFF
TRBD2,.,TRBV11-3,TRBJ2-1,TGTGCCAGCAGCCCTCGCGTCCAGCGGGGATACAATGAGCAGTTCTTC,CASSPRVQRGYNEQFF
.,.,TRBV19,TRBJ1-5,TGTGCCAGTAGTTACTCGTCGACGTCTTCTCGGCCCCAGCATTTT,CASSYSSTSSRPQHF
.,.,TRBV5-1,TRBJ1-4,TGCGCCAGCAGCTTGGTATCAGGGGAGGGGGAAAAACTGTTTTTT,CASSLVSGEGEKLFF
.,.,TRBV11-3,TRBJ2-1,TGTGCCAGCAGCTTAGGCCCACAGTTGCGGGAGCAGTTCTTC,CASSLGPQLREQFF
TRBD1,.,TRBV19,TRBJ1-2,TGTGCCAGTAGTATGTTCGGGACAGGGTTTTCTGGCTACACCTTC,CASSMFGTGFSGYTF
.,.,TRBV6-8,TRBJ1-1,TGTGCCAGCAATTTGGGGGGGCCAATGAACACTGAAGCTTTCTTT,CASNLGGPMNTEAFF
TRBD1,.,TRBV10-3,TRBJ1-2,TGTGCCAGCCGGCGGACAGGGAGGGAAGCTAACTATGGCTACACCTTC,CASRRTGREANYGYTF